A selection of T cell receptor beta chains follows, all from one sample in a study of T-cell reconstitution after alpha-beta-depleted transplantation in children. One entry per CDR3 protein, called by TCRdb with MiXCR from the PCR reads. The table has some 300,000 distinct CDR3 sequences, roughly 7.8% seen once; the top ten hold 9.1%. The sample in question was peripheral blood, obtained 360 days after TCRalphabeta/CD19-depleted stem cell transplant. These receptor sequences come from a female patient between 2 and 10 years old who had a stem cell transplant for Fanconi anemia, so the T cells may come from the graft donor. The CDR3 runs from the conserved cysteine through the conserved F or W. D genes are given only for firm matches. A row's size may be missing; if present it is once, few, many or a size class.

length: 15
J: TRBJ2-5
V: TRBV30
D: TRBD2
size: NA
DNA: TGTGCCTGGAGGAGAATCGGGGGGGCCCAAGAGACCCAGTACTTC
CDR3: CAWRRIGGAQETQYF

length: 15
J: TRBJ2-3
V: TRBV5-1
D: TRBD1
size: many
DNA: TGCGCCAGCAGCTTGGGAAACAGGGGCGCAGATACGCAGTATTTT
CDR3: CASSLGNRGADTQYF

length: 19
J: TRBJ2-1
V: TRBV5-4
D: NA
size: NA
DNA: TGTGCCAGCAGCTTGGCAGGGAGGGGGCCTATCCCCCTTGACAATGAGCAGTTCTTC
CDR3: CASSLAGRGPIPLDNEQFF

length: 13
J: TRBJ2-5
V: TRBV28
D: TRBD2
size: many
DNA: TGTGCCAGCAAAACTAGCGCGGAAGAGACCCAGTACTTC
CDR3: CASKTSAEETQYF

length: 13
J: TRBJ2-1
V: TRBV13
D: NA
size: NA
DNA: TGTGCCAGCAGCCCCCCAGTTTACAATGAGCAGTTCTTC
CDR3: CASSPPVYNEQFF

length: 12
J: TRBJ1-1
V: TRBV12-3/TRBV12-4
D: NA
size: many
DNA: TGTGCCAGCAGCACCCGGACAGCCCAAGCTTTCTTT
CDR3: CASSTRTAQAFF

length: 13
J: TRBJ1-1
V: TRBV28
D: NA
size: many
DNA: TGTGCCAGCAGTCGACAGATGAACACTGAAGCTTTCTTT
CDR3: CASSRQMNTEAFF

length: 14
J: TRBJ2-1
V: TRBV12-3/TRBV12-4
D: NA
size: many
DNA: TGTGCCAGCAGTCTCGGGACTTCTTTGCGGTTGACGTTCTTC
CDR3: CASSLGTSLRLTFF

length: 15
J: TRBJ2-1
V: TRBV3-1
D: NA
size: many
DNA: TGTGCCAGCAGCCATATCAGGAGCTCCTACAATGAGCAGTTCTTC
CDR3: CASSHIRSSYNEQFF

length: 13
J: TRBJ1-2
V: TRBV19
D: NA
size: few
DNA: TGTGCCAGTAGTCTGGGGCCAGACTATGGCTACACCTTC
CDR3: CASSLGPDYGYTF

length: 15
J: TRBJ2-7
V: TRBV2
D: TRBD2
size: many
DNA: TGTGCCAGCAGGGCCTTTTCCGGGACTAGCGGCGAGCAGTACTTC
CDR3: CASRAFSGTSGEQYF

length: 11
J: TRBJ2-3
V: TRBV11-2
D: NA
size: few
DNA: TGTGCCAGCAGTCGGGTAGATACGCAGTATTTT
CDR3: CASSRVDTQYF

length: 11
J: TRBJ2-1
V: TRBV6-1
D: NA
size: many
DNA: TGTGCCAGCAGTGACCCCTGGGGGCAGTTCTTC
CDR3: CASSDPWGQFF

length: 14
J: TRBJ1-1
V: TRBV3-1
D: TRBD1
size: many
DNA: TGTGCCAGCAGCCAAGGGACAGGGGGAACTGAAGCTTTCTTT
CDR3: CASSQGTGGTEAFF

length: 16
J: TRBJ1-2
V: TRBV4-2
D: NA
size: many
DNA: TGTGCCAGCAGCCAAACTCTTTGGGAGACAGCTTATGGCTACACCTTC
CDR3: CASSQTLWETAYGYTF

length: 14
J: TRBJ2-3
V: TRBV12-3/TRBV12-4
D: TRBD1
size: many
DNA: TGTGCCAGCAGTAGGACAGGGCTTACAGATACGCAGTATTTT
CDR3: CASSRTGLTDTQYF

length: 15
J: TRBJ2-1
V: TRBV7-7
D: TRBD2
size: many
DNA: TGTGCCAGCAGCCCCAACGAGATTGCGGGGGGTGAGCAGTTCTTC
CDR3: CASSPNEIAGGEQFF

length: 17
J: TRBJ2-4
V: TRBV6-2/TRBV6-3
D: NA
size: many
DNA: TGTGCCAGCAGTTACCCGCTAATTGGGCTGCCCAAAAACATTCAGTACTTC
CDR3: CASSYPLIGLPKNIQYF

length: 12
J: TRBJ1-2
V: TRBV6-5
D: NA
size: many
DNA: TGTGCCAGCAGTTACGGGCTTGGGGGCTACACCTTC
CDR3: CASSYGLGGYTF

length: 17
J: TRBJ2-1
V: TRBV6-2/TRBV6-3
D: TRBD2
size: few
DNA: TGTGCCAGCAGTTACAGCCCTAGGACTAGCGGGGGGAGAAACTTGTTCTTC
CDR3: CASSYSPRTSGGRNLFF

length: 16
J: TRBJ2-3
V: TRBV5-1
D: TRBD2
size: many
DNA: TGCGCCAGCAGCTTGGATCGCGGGGGGGCCGGAGATACGCAGTATTTT
CDR3: CASSLDRGGAGDTQYF

length: 13
J: TRBJ1-5
V: TRBV15
D: NA
size: many
DNA: TGTGCCACCACCTCAGAAGGGAGGCAGCCCCAGCATTTT
CDR3: CATTSEGRQPQHF

length: 15
J: TRBJ2-3
V: TRBV7-3
D: NA
size: few
DNA: TGTGCCAGCAGCCCCACGGGGGCGGGAGCAGATACGCAGTATTTT
CDR3: CASSPTGAGADTQYF

length: 14
J: TRBJ2-3
V: TRBV20-1
D: NA
size: many
DNA: TGCAGTGCTAGACCAGACAGAAACCCCGATACGCAGTATTTT
CDR3: CSARPDRNPDTQYF

length: 11
J: TRBJ2-2
V: TRBV6-2/TRBV6-3
D: NA
size: many
DNA: TGTGCCAGCAGCCGCTCCTGGGAGCTGTTTTTT
CDR3: CASSRSWELFF

length: 15
J: TRBJ2-7
V: TRBV10-3
D: TRBD1
size: many
DNA: TGTGCCATCAGCCCCCCCCGGGACAGGGGAAAGGAGCAGTACTTC
CDR3: CAISPPRDRGKEQYF

length: 15
J: TRBJ2-3
V: TRBV6-1
D: TRBD1
size: few
DNA: TGTGCCAGCAGTATGACAGGGATCCGCACAGATACGCAGTATTTT
CDR3: CASSMTGIRTDTQYF

length: 16
J: TRBJ1-5
V: TRBV3-1
D: NA
size: many
DNA: TGTGCCAGCAGCGAAAGAGGGGCCCCAGGGAATCAGCCCCAGCATTTT
CDR3: CASSERGAPGNQPQHF

length: 16
J: TRBJ2-5
V: TRBV7-6
D: TRBD2
size: many
DNA: TGTGCCAGCAGCCCCCATGGACTAGCGGGGTTAGAGACCCAGTACTTC
CDR3: CASSPHGLAGLETQYF

length: 15
J: TRBJ2-7
V: TRBV11-1
D: TRBD2
size: many
DNA: TGTGCCAGCAGCCCGGGACTAGCGGGGTACTACGAGCAGTACTTC
CDR3: CASSPGLAGYYEQYF

length: 11
J: TRBJ1-5
V: TRBV7-2
D: NA
size: few
DNA: TGTGCCAGCAGCCTGGGGGGGCCCCAGCATTTT
CDR3: CASSLGGPQHF

length: 12
J: TRBJ2-3
V: TRBV10-3
D: TRBD1
size: many
DNA: TGTGCCACTAGGACAGGGGGGGATACGCAGTATTTT
CDR3: CATRTGGDTQYF

length: 17
J: TRBJ2-5
V: TRBV27
D: TRBD2
size: NA
DNA: TGTGCCAGCAGGGAGGGACTAGCGCGAAATCATAAAGAGACCCAGTACTTC
CDR3: CASREGLARNHKETQYF

length: 17
J: TRBJ2-7
V: TRBV7-9
D: TRBD2
size: many
DNA: TGTGCCAGCAGCTGGGTAGGACTAGCGGGAGGGCCTGAGGAGCAGTACTTC
CDR3: CASSWVGLAGGPEEQYF

length: 17
J: TRBJ2-1
V: TRBV9
D: TRBD2
size: many
DNA: TGTGCCAGCAGCGTAGGTCCCGGGACTAGCGGGAGCAATGAGCAGTTCTTC
CDR3: CASSVGPGTSGSNEQFF

length: 16
J: TRBJ2-3
V: TRBV27
D: NA
size: many
DNA: TGTGCCAGCAGTCTTCGTGGGGCCATGGACACAGATACGCAGTATTTT
CDR3: CASSLRGAMDTDTQYF

length: 19
J: TRBJ2-7
V: TRBV20-1
D: TRBD2
size: few
DNA: TGCAGTGCTAGCCCACGGGGTCTTTTTAAGCGGGAGGGCGTTTACGAGCAGTACTTC
CDR3: CSASPRGLFKREGVYEQYF

length: 13
J: TRBJ2-3
V: TRBV12-3/TRBV12-4
D: NA
size: many
DNA: TGTGCCAGCAACCCGACCCAGTCTTATACGCAGTATTTT
CDR3: CASNPTQSYTQYF

length: 14
J: TRBJ1-5
V: TRBV5-5
D: NA
size: many
DNA: TGTGCCAGCAGCCCTTACAGGGGCAATCAGCCCCAGCATTTT
CDR3: CASSPYRGNQPQHF

length: 13
J: TRBJ2-5
V: TRBV29-1
D: NA
size: many
DNA: TGCAGCGTTGAAGGGGACGTGGGAAAGACCCAGTACTTC
CDR3: CSVEGDVGKTQYF

length: 14
J: TRBJ2-5
V: TRBV7-2
D: NA
size: many
DNA: TGTGCCAGCAGCTGGCCCGTCCCAACCGAGACCCAGTACTTC
CDR3: CASSWPVPTETQYF

length: 15
J: TRBJ2-7
V: TRBV5-1
D: TRBD1
size: many
DNA: TGCGCCAGCAGCTTGGGACAGGGGGTCTCCTACGAGCAGTACTTC
CDR3: CASSLGQGVSYEQYF

length: 15
J: TRBJ2-1
V: TRBV15
D: NA
size: many
DNA: TGTGCCACCAGCAGAGCGACAGGTCCACACAATGAGCAGTTCTTC
CDR3: CATSRATGPHNEQFF

length: 16
J: TRBJ2-1
V: TRBV20-1
D: TRBD2
size: few
DNA: TGCAGTGCTACGGGCCTAACTAGCGGCTCCTACAATGAGCAGTTCTTC
CDR3: CSATGLTSGSYNEQFF

length: 13
J: TRBJ2-3
V: TRBV13
D: NA
size: many
DNA: TGTGCCAGCAGCATCCCTGGGGCAGATACGCAGTATTTT
CDR3: CASSIPGADTQYF

length: 17
J: TRBJ2-7
V: TRBV10-3
D: NA
size: many
DNA: TGTGCCATCAGTGAGTTCGGTGAAGTTAGGCAGATCTACGAGCAGTACTTC
CDR3: CAISEFGEVRQIYEQYF

length: 14
J: TRBJ2-1
V: TRBV20-1
D: TRBD2
size: many
DNA: TGCAGTGCTAGTTGGGGCGGGGGGGTCAATGAGCAGTTCTTC
CDR3: CSASWGGGVNEQFF

length: 16
J: TRBJ2-2
V: TRBV11-3
D: NA
size: few
DNA: TGTGCCAGCAGCTTGACCGGGTGGGCGAACACCGGGGAGCTGTTTTTT
CDR3: CASSLTGWANTGELFF

length: 18
J: TRBJ2-7
V: TRBV27
D: TRBD2
size: NA
DNA: TGTGCCAGCAGTTTTCGACTAGCGGGCCCCGGTTTCCCCTACAAGCAGTACTTC
CDR3: CASSFRLAGPGFPYKQYF

length: 16
J: TRBJ2-3
V: TRBV7-6
D: NA
size: many
DNA: TGTGCCAGCAGCTTAGTTTGGCAGGGGTCCACAGATACGCAGTATTTT
CDR3: CASSLVWQGSTDTQYF

length: 15
J: TRBJ2-2
V: TRBV5-4
D: TRBD2
size: NA
DNA: TGTGCCAGTAAGACGGGAGGGCCAATTTTCGGGGAGCTGTTTTTT
CDR3: CASKTGGPIFGELFF